A selection of T cell receptor beta chains follows, all from one sample in a study of technical replicates of blood from a handful of donors. This table comes from immunoSEQ multiplex PCR, and its TCRdb copy is limited to in-frame clones, with some not included. The data hold tens of thousands of clones, with more than 90% observed a single time. Input material: PBMCs. Receptors originate from a human donor in good health. Some clones in this sample may be carry-over from other donors' samples. Each CDR3 is given with its conserved first and last residue. The D gene is left open where the match is weak. Size values are once, few and many counts, or a class for expanded clones, and some rows have none.

v_call	d_call	clone_size	j_call	cdr3_aa	cdr3_nt
TRBV2	-	-	TRBJ1-2	CASSEMASDRGYTF	TGTGCCAGCAGTGAAATGGCCAGCGACCGGGGGTACACCTTC
TRBV6-4	-	-	TRBJ1-5	CATLYSNQPQHF	TGTGCCACCCTCTATAGCAATCAGCCCCAGCATTTT
TRBV29-1	-	-	TRBJ1-1	CSVNREGRRNTEAFF	TGCAGCGTCAACAGGGAGGGCAGGAGGAACACTGAAGCTTTCTTT
TRBV7-3	TRBD2	few	TRBJ2-6	CASSLSAGAGANVLTF	TGTGCCAGCAGCTTAAGTGCGGGGGCTGGGGCCAACGTCCTGACTTTC
TRBV4-1	-	-	TRBJ1-5	CASSQDFGREQPQHF	TGCGCCAGCAGCCAAGATTTTGGCAGGGAACAGCCCCAGCATTTT
TRBV13	-	-	TRBJ1-5	CASSIGNQPQHF	TGTGCCAGCTCCATCGGGAATCAGCCCCAGCATTTT
TRBV9	-	-	TRBJ1-4	CASSVGVGATNEKLFF	TGTGCCAGCAGCGTAGGTGTGGGGGCTACTAATGAAAAACTGTTTTTT
TRBV11-2	-	-	TRBJ1-1	CASSSQGVTEAFF	TGTGCCAGCAGCAGCCAGGGCGTCACTGAAGCTTTCTTT
TRBV19	-	-	TRBJ2-6	CASSNTGSGANVLTF	TGTGCCAGTAGTAATACAGGCTCTGGGGCCAACGTCCTGACTTTC
TRBV11-2	-	-	TRBJ2-3	CASSPPRGSTDTQYF	TGTGCCAGCAGCCCTCCCCGGGGTAGCACAGATACGCAGTATTTT
TRBV5-1	-	-	TRBJ2-4	CASSPQEAKNIQYF	TGCGCCAGCAGCCCCCAGGAAGCCAAAAACATTCAGTACTTC
TRBV5-4	-	-	TRBJ1-6	CASQGLGNSPLHF	TGTGCCAGCCAGGGCCTCGGTAATTCACCCCTCCACTTT
TRBV11-2	-	-	TRBJ1-3	CASSRWNTIYF	TGTGCCAGCAGCCGGTGGAACACCATATATTTT
TRBV7-9	-	-	TRBJ1-4	CASSLMGQGGNEKLFF	TGTGCCAGCAGCTTGATGGGGCAGGGAGGTAATGAAAAACTGTTTTTT
TRBV5-6	-	-	TRBJ1-1	CASSWGQVMTEAFF	TGTGCCAGCTCATGGGGACAAGTAATGACTGAAGCTTTCTTT
TRBV5-1	TRBD2	once	TRBJ2-7	CASSLGVSGDPYEQYF	TGCGCCAGCAGCTTGGGCGTTAGCGGGGACCCCTACGAGCAGTACTTC
TRBV2	-	-	TRBJ1-2	CASSENSGGAYGYTF	TGTGCCAGCAGTGAGAATAGCGGGGGCGCCTATGGCTACACCTTC
TRBV5-1	TRBD1	-	TRBJ2-1	CASSLVGDRRYEQFF	TGCGCCAGCAGCTTGGTTGGGGACAGAAGGTATGAGCAGTTCTTC
TRBV5-8	-	-	TRBJ2-5	CASSPQGRLQETQYF	TGTGCCAGCAGCCCCCAGGGGCGGTTGCAAGAGACCCAGTACTTC
TRBV6-6	TRBD1	-	TRBJ1-2	CASRDRGERNYGYTF	TGTGCCAGCCGGGACAGGGGGGAGAGGAACTATGGCTACACCTTC
TRBV7-9	-	few	TRBJ1-3	CASSREVVRSGNTIYF	TGTGCCAGCAGCCGAGAGGTGGTCCGCTCGGGAAACACCATATATTTT
TRBV7-9	TRBD2	-	TRBJ2-3	CASSSGLAGGRDDTDTQYF	TGTGCCAGCAGCTCGGGACTAGCGGGGGGGCGGGACGACACAGATACGCAGTATTTT
TRBV6-1	-	few	TRBJ1-2	CASSDVHGVYGYTF	TGTGCCAGCAGTGATGTACACGGAGTATATGGCTACACCTTC
TRBV20-1	-	-	TRBJ2-1	CSAPGRNEQFF	TGCAGTGCTCCAGGGCGCAATGAGCAGTTCTTC
TRBV5-8	TRBD1	-	TRBJ1-5	CASSPGQGARVGRPQHF	TGTGCCAGCAGCCCGGGACAGGGGGCTCGGGTCGGTCGGCCCCAGCATTTT
TRBV2	-	-	TRBJ2-7	CASSSRRGEQYF	TGTGCCAGCAGCAGCCGTCGGGGAGAGCAGTACTTC
TRBV4-3	-	-	TRBJ2-2	CASSLRTGNTGELFF	TGCGCCAGCAGTCTAAGGACGGGAAACACCGGGGAGCTGTTTTTT
TRBV6-1	TRBD2	-	TRBJ2-1	CASRAGTSYNEQFF	TGTGCCAGCAGAGCCGGGACTAGCTACAATGAGCAGTTCTTC
TRBV6-5	TRBD1	-	TRBJ1-1	CASKIGTAINTEAFF	TGTGCCAGCAAAATCGGGACAGCTATTAACACTGAAGCTTTCTTT
TRBV7-9	TRBD2	-	TRBJ2-7	CASSLGGGSYEQYF	TGTGCCAGCAGCTTAGGGGGGGGCTCCTACGAGCAGTACTTC
TRBV5-1	-	once	TRBJ2-3	CASSLGGVADTQYF	TGCGCCAGCAGCTTGGGTGGAGTTGCAGATACGCAGTATTTT
TRBV5-4	-	-	TRBJ1-2	CASSLAGNYGYTF	TGTGCCAGCAGCTTGGCAGGGAACTATGGCTACACCTTC
TRBV30	TRBD2	-	TRBJ2-7	CAWRGLAGSYEQYF	TGTGCCTGGAGGGGACTAGCGGGTTCCTACGAGCAGTACTTC
TRBV7-2	TRBD2	-	TRBJ2-1	CASSSGLAGISSYNEQFF	TGTGCCAGCAGCTCGGGACTAGCGGGAATAAGCTCCTACAATGAGCAGTTCTTC
TRBV9	TRBD2	-	TRBJ2-1	CASSVAGEGNEQFF	TGTGCCAGCAGCGTAGCGGGGGAGGGAAATGAGCAGTTCTTC
TRBV12-5	TRBD1	-	TRBJ1-2	CASGSTPDRAYGYTF	TGTGCTAGTGGCTCCACGCCGGACAGGGCCTATGGCTACACCTTC
TRBV7-6	-	-	TRBJ2-7	CASSPDGREQYF	TGTGCCAGCAGCCCCGACGGGAGAGAGCAGTACTTC
TRBV9	TRBD1	-	TRBJ2-5	CASSATGGWETQYF	TGTGCCAGCAGCGCAACAGGGGGCTGGGAGACCCAGTACTTC
TRBV2	-	-	TRBJ2-7	CASSDSPYEQYF	TGTGCCAGCAGCGATAGCCCCTACGAGCAGTACTTC
TRBV19	TRBD2	-	TRBJ2-1	CASSSYMGLAGGNEQFF	TGTGCCAGTAGTAGCTATATGGGACTAGCGGGGGGTAATGAGCAGTTCTTC
TRBV6-4	-	once	TRBJ2-2	CASSEIADTGELFF	TGTGCCAGCAGTGAAATAGCGGACACCGGGGAGCTGTTTTTT
TRBV5-4	-	-	TRBJ1-1	CASSLASTEAFF	TGTGCCAGCAGCTTGGCCAGCACTGAAGCTTTCTTT
TRBV11-2	-	once	TRBJ2-3	CASSLDLSPTQYF	TGTGCCAGCAGCTTAGATCTTTCCCCTACGCAGTATTTT
TRBV5-6	TRBD2	-	TRBJ2-3	CASSSGLAGTDTQYF	TGTGCCAGCAGTTCAGGACTAGCGGGCACAGATACGCAGTATTTT
TRBV2	-	-	TRBJ2-1	CASSSDSAVGEQFF	TGTGCCAGCAGCTCGGACTCGGCCGTGGGAGAGCAGTTCTTC
TRBV7-9	TRBD2	-	TRBJ2-1	CASSPPLGTSGPYNEQFF	TGTGCCAGCAGCCCACCGCTGGGAACTAGCGGACCCTACAATGAGCAGTTCTTC
TRBV5-6	-	-	TRBJ1-6	CASSPLGGSRGSPLHF	TGTGCCAGCAGCCCGTTGGGAGGCTCAAGAGGATCACCCCTCCACTTT
TRBV5-8	-	-	TRBJ1-2	CASSLVQAGYGYTF	TGTGCCAGCAGCTTGGTTCAGGCCGGCTATGGCTACACCTTC
TRBV10-3	-	-	TRBJ1-1	CAISQDREAFF	TGTGCCATCAGTCAAGACAGAGAAGCTTTCTTT
TRBV4-2	TRBD2	once	TRBJ2-3	CASSQVFRSGGTDTQYF	TGTGCCAGCAGCCAAGTCTTTCGGAGCGGGGGCACAGATACGCAGTATTTT
TRBV29-1	-	once	TRBJ1-4	CSAGRQANEKLFF	TGCAGCGCCGGCCGACAGGCTAACGAAAAACTGTTTTTT